This T cell receptor (beta chain) was observed in a study of cytomegalovirus exposure and HLA in healthy donors. Only in-frame clones appear in the TCRdb table, and some are missing; sequencing was by immunoSEQ multiplex PCR. Among over 150,000 clones, about 88% were seen once, and the ten largest hold about 20%. Study findings and constraints: The investigators catalogued some 150 TCR beta chains as cytomegalovirus-associated.

On this clone: What it recognizes is unknown.

This CDR3 region has 14 residues. Trimming took 1 base from V and 7 from J; bases not matched to a gene: 4. Germline V CDR1 and CDR2: MGHRA, YSYEKL. Material for sequencing was PBMCs. The chain has TRBV4-1 and TRBJ2-1; 7 nucleotides match TRBD1. This receptor was taken from a man aged 18 to 35 in good health and CMV-seropositive. Here the CDR3 DNA reads TGCGCCAGCAGCCAAGGAGAACAGGGGAATGAGCAGTTCTTC. Translating it yields CASSQGEQGNEQFF.